This passage covers 27 T cell receptor beta chains from one sample sequenced in a study of T cell responses to AZD1222 COVID-19 vaccine. Sequenced by immunoSEQ multiplex PCR; TCRdb stores in-frame clones only, minus some. This table holds about 120,000 clones, about 86% found once. Sequenced here: peripheral blood, sampled on day 0 of AZD1222 vaccination. The receptors shown here come from an adult in good health.

V gene TRBV5-1 combines with J gene TRBJ1-1, with 7 bases that match TRBD1. Losses at the gene ends were 2 bases for V and 4 bases for J; bases not matched to a gene: 8. This CDR3 has 15 amino acids. Germline loops: CDR1 SGHRS, CDR2 YFSETQ. The CDR3 loop reads CASSLQQGRITEAFF. CDR3 sequence (DNA): TGCGCCAGCAGCTTACAACAGGGGAGGATCACTGAAGCTTTCTTT.

The chain combines TRBV7-8 with TRBJ2-1; the D is unclear. The germline CDR1 and CDR2 sequences are SGHVS and FQNEAQ. The CDR3 extends over 14 amino acids. The V end lost 4 bases, the J end lost 4 bases, and 11 bases lay between the germline ends. The CDR3 coding sequence is TGTGCCAGCAGCTCCCGCGATTCGTACAATGAGCAGTTCTTC. This codes for CASSSRDSYNEQFF.

The chain has TRBV7-8 and TRBJ2-3, with D possibly being TRBD2 (6 bases). From germline, CDR1 is SGHVS and CDR2 FQNEAQ. This CDR3 has 13 residues. The V and J ends lost 4 bases and 4 bases respectively, with 9 bases between them. The CDR3, as DNA: TGTGCCAGCAGCTCTACTAGCCCAGATACGCAGTATTTT. Translating gives CASSSTSPDTQYF.

The rearrangement links TRBV11-2 to TRBJ1-1; D uncertain. The germline gives CDR1 SGHAT, CDR2 FQNNGV. The CDR3 has 12 residues. The ends were cut back, 5 bases at V and 7 bases at J, with 11 bases in the middle. Here the CDR3 reads CASSRNNVEAFF. The CDR3, as DNA: TGTGCCAGCAGCCGTAATAACGTTGAAGCTTTCTTT.

The chain links TRBV29-1 to TRBJ1-5; D uncertain. In germline, CDR1 is SQVTM, CDR2 ANQGSEA. The V gene lost 6 bases and the J gene lost 4 bases, with 10 bases spanning the gap. The CDR3 totals 12 residues. CDR3 region: CSVADSNQPQHF. The DNA for the CDR3 is TGCAGCGTCGCTGACTCGAATCAGCCCCAGCATTTT.

The chain uses TRBV11-1 and TRBJ1-1; 7 bases are a match to TRBD1. V shed 5 bases, J shed 1 base, and the junction held 4 bases outside the gene matches. Germline V gene lookup returns CDR1 SGHAT and CDR2 FQDESV (reference sequence). The CDR3 is 14 amino acids. For the CDR3, the DNA is TGTGCCAGCAGCCTGGGACAGCGGAACACTGAAGCTTTCTTT. It specifies CASSLGQRNTEAFF.

This rearrangement joins TRBV12-3 or TRBV12-4 to TRBJ1-2, with D unclear. V was clipped by 0 bases and J by 5 bases, with 4 bases between them. This CDR3 contains 12 residues. The CDR3 spells CASSLAGYGYTF. The CDR3 DNA reads TGTGCCAGCAGTTTAGCCGGGTATGGCTACACCTTC.

The V and J genes are TRBV27 and TRBJ2-7, with TRBD2 matching over 14 bases. Germline CDR1 MNHEY, CDR2 SMNVEV (reference sequence). V lost 4 bases, J lost 0 bases, and 8 bases stayed unmatched. This CDR3 is built from 18 residues. CDR3: CASSSRLAGGSTSYEQYF. The CDR3 bases are TGTGCCAGCAGTTCGCGACTAGCGGGAGGGTCCACCTCCTACGAGCAGTACTTC.

This chain links TRBV7-9 with TRBJ1-5, with D maybe TRBD1 (6 bases). This CDR3 has 14 residues. Trimming took 1 base from V and 6 from J, leaving 10 bases between them. CDR1 and CDR2 from the germline V gene are SEHNR and FQNEAQ (reference sequence). The CDR3 coding sequence is TGTGCCAGCAGCTTAGGGGGGGCGTTTCAGCCCCAGCATTTT. Its translation: CASSLGGAFQPQHF.

The chain carries TRBV2 and TRBJ1-2, with D unclear. The CDR3 sequence is 13 residues long. Germline V lookup: CDR1 SNHLY, CDR2 FYNNEI. Trimming pared 5 bases from V and 2 bases from J, leaving 9 bases between. CDR3 bases: TGTGCCAGCAGTTCGGGCCGAAACTATGGCTACACCTTC. Its translation: CASSSGRNYGYTF. The variable domain in full, with the rest retrieved from reference TRBV2 and TRBJ1-2, is EPEVTQTPSHQVTQMGQEVILRCVPISNHLYFYWYRQILGQKVEFLVSFYNNEISEKSEIFDDQFSVERPDGSNFTLKIRSTKLEDSAMYFCASSSGRNYGYTFGSGTRLTVV.

J is TRBJ1-2 and V is TRBV12-3 or TRBV12-4, with 8 bases aligning to TRBD1. CDR3 size: 13 residues. V trimming: 6 bases; J trimming: 5 bases; junction bases outside the gene matches: 5. As DNA, the CDR3 is TGTGCCAGCAGCCAAGACAGGGGATATGGCTACACCTTC. This codes for CASSQDRGYGYTF.

This chain connects TRBV5-1 to TRBJ1-3; D possibly corresponds to TRBD1 (6 bases). Germline V CDR1 and CDR2: SGHRS, YFSETQ. The CDR3 is 13 amino acids. Trimming pared 0 bases from V and 7 bases from J, leaving 8 bases between. CDR3 in amino acids: CASSLGRGNTIYF. The CDR3 nucleotides are TGCGCCAGCAGCTTGGGTAGGGGGAACACCATATATTTT.

The chain carries TRBV18 and TRBJ2-7, with 9 bases fitting TRBD1. V shed 0 bases, J shed 2 bases, and the junction held 8 bases outside the gene matches. This CDR3 has 17 residues. Germline V gene data show CDR1 as KGHSH and CDR2 as LQKENI. CDR3 sequence: CASSPPSGQGLPYEQYF. Here the CDR3 DNA reads TGTGCCAGCTCACCACCGAGCGGACAGGGGTTGCCCTACGAGCAGTACTTC. Complete variable domain (other parts from reference TRBV18 and TRBJ2-7): NAGVMQNPRHLVRRRGQEARLRCSPMKGHSHVYWYRQLPEEGLKFMVYLQKENIIDESGMPKERFSAEFPKEGPSILRIQQVVRGDSAAYFCASSPPSGQGLPYEQYFGPGTRLTVT.

This chain links TRBV7-9 with TRBJ2-3; 7 positions match TRBD2. The V gene end was trimmed by 11 bases and the J gene end by 4 bases; junction bases not matched to a gene: 12. The CDR3 consists of 14 residues. Germline V gene data show CDR1 as SEHNR and CDR2 as FQNEAQ (reference sequence). CDR3 DNA: TGTGCCCCGCGGGAGACGGGAGTGGCAGATACGCAGTATTTT. The encoded protein is CAPRETGVADTQYF.

The chain uses TRBV2 and TRBJ2-3; D is unclear. The germline CDR1 and CDR2 sequences are SNHLY and FYNNEI. This CDR3 has 12 residues. Deletions cut 2 bases from V and 5 bases from J, with 5 bases between. The CDR3 sequence is CASSEWRDTQYF. CDR3 in DNA: TGTGCCAGCAGTGAATGGCGAGATACGCAGTATTTT.

This rearrangement joins TRBV4-1 to TRBJ2-2; D gene ambiguous. This CDR3 has 17 residues. Germline CDR1 reads MGHRA; CDR2 reads YSYEKL. Trimming cost V 1 base and J 2 bases, with 14 bases left between them. Written as DNA, the CDR3 is TGCGCCAGCAGCCAAGTTTTAACTACCAGAAACACCGGGGAGCTGTTTTTT. This sequence encodes CASSQVLTTRNTGELFF.

The rearrangement links TRBV4-2 to TRBJ1-5; D unclear. Germline loops: CDR1 LGHNA, CDR2 YNFKEQ. Trimming removed 0 bases from V and 5 bases from J, with 8 bases in between. This CDR3 contains 14 residues. CDR3 coding DNA: TGTGCCAGCAGCCAAGAGACAATCTATCAGCCCCAGCATTTT. As protein: CASSQETIYQPQHF.

The chain recombines TRBV5-4 with TRBJ2-3, with TRBD1 as a possible D gene (6 bases). The CDR3 has 11 amino acids. V was cut by 4 bases and J by 9 bases, with 9 bases left in between. Germline CDR1 is SGHNT and CDR2 is YYREEE (reference sequence). The chain's CDR3 is CASSQQGTQYF. Written as DNA, the CDR3 is TGTGCCAGCAGCCAACAGGGCACGCAGTATTTT.

The chain recombines TRBV19 with TRBJ1-1, with a weak D call TRBD1 (5 bases). This CDR3 contains 17 residues. CDR1 and CDR2 (germline): LNHDA, SQIVND (reference sequence). Trimming took off 5 bases at V and 3 bases at J, with 22 bases between the two ends. The DNA for the CDR3 is TGTGCCAGTAGTCAGTACTCTCCCATCCGGGGGTACACTGAAGCTTTCTTT. It specifies CASSQYSPIRGYTEAFF. The full variable domain, completed using reference TRBV19 and TRBJ1-1, is DGGITQSPKYLFRKEGQNVTLSCEQNLNHDAMYWYRQDPGQGLRLIYYSQIVNDFQKGDIAEGYSVSREKKESFPLTVTSAQKNPTAFYLCASSQYSPIRGYTEAFFGQGTRLTVV.

V and J are TRBV5-1 and TRBJ2-5; TRBD2 matches 7 bases. The CDR3 is 13 residues long. In germline, CDR1 is SGHRS, CDR2 YFSETQ. Trimming cost V 4 bases and J 7 bases; bases outside gene matches: 7. The CDR3 region has the DNA TGCGCCAGCAGCATAGAGCGGGGTGGGACCCAGTACTTC. Encoded protein: CASSIERGGTQYF.

This chain links TRBV7-2 with TRBJ2-1; either TRBD1 or TRBD2 may supply D (5 bases each). Germline lookup yields CDR1 SGHTA and CDR2 FQGNSA. The CDR3 extends over 14 amino acids. Trimming stripped 5 bases from V and 5 bases from J, with 13 bases between. The CDR3 DNA is TGTGCCAGCAGCCAGGGACGCTTTAACAATGAGCAGTTCTTC. It encodes CASSQGRFNNEQFF.

This chain connects TRBV11-3 to TRBJ1-1, with 8 positions matching TRBD1. CDR1 is SGHNT and CDR2 is YENEEA in the germline V gene. After removal of 2 bases from V and 5 bases from J, the junction contained 7 bases not matched to a gene. The CDR3 runs 15 residues. Here the CDR3 reads CASSLTGGGGTEAFF. The DNA for the CDR3 is TGTGCCAGCAGCTTAACAGGGGGAGGTGGGACTGAAGCTTTCTTT.

This clone appeared a single time. The V call is TRBV6-2 or TRBV6-3, the J call TRBJ2-3; D tentatively fits TRBD1 or TRBD2 (5 bases each). The germline V and J ends were trimmed by 2 bases and 3 bases, with 9 bases remaining between them. The CDR3 sequence is 14 residues long. Per germline, CDR1 MNHEY and CDR2 SVGEGT. CDR3 region: CASSYGRETDTQYF. In nucleotides, the CDR3 is TGTGCCAGCAGTTACGGCAGGGAGACAGATACGCAGTATTTT.

This chain links TRBV19 with TRBJ1-1, with 7 bases matching TRBD1. CDR3 length: 15 amino acids. V lost 8 bases, J lost 0 bases, and 9 bases stayed unmatched. Germline loops: CDR1 LNHDA, CDR2 SQIVND (reference sequence). As DNA, the CDR3 is TGTGCCAGTTTCAAGACAGGGTCGATGAACACTGAAGCTTTCTTT. It translates to CASFKTGSMNTEAFF.

V and J are TRBV6-4 and TRBJ1-6; D gene uncertain. Germline CDR1 MRHNA, CDR2 SNTAGT. This CDR3 has 13 residues. Trimming took off 2 bases at V and 7 bases at J, with 6 bases between the two ends. Here the CDR3 DNA reads TGTGCCAGCAGTGACGTTGAAAATTCACCCCTCCACTTT. Amino acids: CASSDVENSPLHF.

The chain links TRBV7-9 to TRBJ1-3; D not resolved. The V gene's germline CDR1 is SEHNR and CDR2 FQNEAQ (reference sequence). The length of the CDR3 is 12 residues. The V gene lost 4 bases and the J gene lost 4 bases, with 5 bases spanning the gap. The CDR3: CASSWEGNTIYF. The CDR3 DNA reads TGTGCCAGCAGCTGGGAGGGAAACACCATATATTTT.

The chain couples TRBV7-9 to TRBJ1-4; D gene uncertain. The CDR3 has 19 residues. V gave up 2 bases and J gave up 4 bases, with 23 bases separating them. Per germline, CDR1 SEHNR and CDR2 FQNEAQ (reference sequence). The CDR3 nucleotides read TGTGCCAGCAGCTTATTTTGGGCAGGACTCGACCTGAATAATGAAAAACTGTTTTTT. It codes for CASSLFWAGLDLNNEKLFF.